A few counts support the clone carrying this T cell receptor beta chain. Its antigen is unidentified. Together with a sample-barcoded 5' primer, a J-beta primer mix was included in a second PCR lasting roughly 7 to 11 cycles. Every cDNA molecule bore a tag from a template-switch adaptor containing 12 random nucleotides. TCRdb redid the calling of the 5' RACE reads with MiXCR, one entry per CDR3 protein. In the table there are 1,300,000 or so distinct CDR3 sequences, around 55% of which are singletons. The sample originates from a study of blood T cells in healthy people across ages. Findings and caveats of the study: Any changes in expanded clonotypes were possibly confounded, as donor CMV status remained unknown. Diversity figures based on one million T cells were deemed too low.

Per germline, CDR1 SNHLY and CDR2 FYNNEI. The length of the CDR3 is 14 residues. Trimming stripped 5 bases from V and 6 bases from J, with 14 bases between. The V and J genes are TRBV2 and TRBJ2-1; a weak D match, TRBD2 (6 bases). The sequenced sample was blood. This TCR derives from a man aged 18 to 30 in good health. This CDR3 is CASSPNGGFNEQFF. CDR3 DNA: TGTGCCAGCAGTCCAAACGGGGGATTCAATGAGCAGTTCTTC.